This T cell receptor beta chain was identified during a study of Ad26.COV2.S vaccination and SARS-CoV-2 variants. The study, taken as a whole, reports: The authors reported substantial breadth in spike-specific CD8+ and CD4+ T cell responses after vaccination.

This clone has just one count. Its antigen is unidentified. TCRdb keeps only in-frame clones here, not all; method: immunoSEQ multiplex PCR. The table records some 350,000 clones, 92% of them present only once. This CDR3 is 15 amino acids long. The trim removed 4 bases at V and 4 bases at J, leaving 7 bases unmatched. Germline CDR1 reads SGHAT; CDR2 reads FQNNGV. The V and J genes are TRBV11-2 and TRBJ1-5, with 7 bases that match TRBD1. This TCR was sampled from a human donor who had recovered from COVID-19. Sequenced here: peripheral blood, sampled after recovery from COVID-19. Here the CDR3 DNA reads TGTGCCAGCAGCTCAGGGACAGAGAGAAATCAGCCCCAGCATTTT. It yields the protein CASSSGTERNQPQHF.